This T cell receptor beta chain was captured by sequencing in a study of T-cell reconstitution after alpha-beta-depleted transplantation in children. TCRbeta library preparation incorporated unique molecular identifiers. One entry per CDR3 protein results from TCRdb running MiXCR on the PCR reads. The repertoire holds roughly 610,000 distinct CDR3 sequences, with more than 9% as singletons. This CDR3 spans 14 amino acids. CDR1 is LGHNA, CDR2 YNFKEQ, per germline. Trimming took off 0 bases at V and 8 bases at J, with 10 bases between the two ends. This specimen consisted of PBMCs from the stem cell graft donor, obtained from the stem cell graft. The chain recombines TRBV4-2 with TRBJ1-4; D unclear. The sequence was obtained from a human donor who donated a stem cell graft to a child with acute myeloid leukemia. As DNA, the CDR3 is TGTGCCAGCAGCCAAGATTACGGGAAGGAAAAACTGTTTTTT. It encodes CASSQDYGKEKLFF.